These 31 T cell receptor beta chains share one sample of origin, sequenced in a study of T cells in localized non-small cell lung cancer. Profiling relied on immunoSEQ multiplex PCR, and the TCRdb table lists in-frame clones only, not all of them. The sample holds tens of thousands of clones, around 86% seen once. Specimen: peripheral blood, collected before any cancer treatment. Receptors were obtained from a man aged 18 to 49 with stage I lung adenocarcinoma.

The rearrangement links TRBV5-6 to TRBJ1-2; D is possibly TRBD1 (5 bases). The CDR3 totals 14 residues. With 0 bases removed from V and 4 bases from J, the gap between germline ends came to 10 bases. Germline V lookup: CDR1 SGHDT, CDR2 YYEEEE. CDR3 amino acids: CASSLGPGTYGYTF. CDR3 DNA sequence: TGTGCCAGCAGCTTGGGGCCGGGGACCTATGGCTACACCTTC.

The J gene is TRBJ2-5, the V gene TRBV7-2; a weak D match, TRBD2 (7 bases). CDR1 and CDR2 (germline): SGHTA, FQGNSA. This CDR3 comprises 15 residues. V was shortened by 1 base and J by 4 bases, with 13 bases between the two germline ends. The chain's CDR3 is CASSLEQGGGETQYF. In DNA form, the CDR3 reads TGTGCCAGCAGCTTAGAACAGGGAGGGGGAGAGACCCAGTACTTC.

In its sample, this clone ranks as medium-sized. The rearrangement links TRBV5-4 to TRBJ1-1; perhaps TRBD1 as D (6 bases). CDR3 size: 14 residues. Germline-derived CDR1 and CDR2 are SGHNT and YYREEE (reference sequence). V lost 4 bases and J lost 1, with 11 bases in between. The CDR3, as DNA: TGTGCCAGCAGCCGGACAGCGCCGAACACTGAAGCTTTCTTT. This translates into CASSRTAPNTEAFF.

The chain is built from TRBV7-2 and TRBJ2-1; 12 bases are a match to TRBD2. The CDR3 has 15 amino acids. Germline V gives CDR1 SGHTA, CDR2 FQGNSA. The J segment lost 8 bases and the V segment lost 5 bases, leaving 7 bases of the junction unmatched. Here the CDR3 reads CASSGTSGGNYEQFF. For the CDR3, the DNA is TGTGCCAGCAGCGGAACTAGCGGGGGGAATTATGAGCAGTTCTTC.

The rearrangement uses TRBV7-8 and TRBJ2-1; 8 positions agree with TRBD1. The CDR3 is 15 residues long. Germline V CDR1 and CDR2: SGHVS, FQNEAQ. Germline trimming cut 5 bases from V and 4 bases from J; bases unmatched to any gene: 7. CDR3 amino acids: CASSLDRGSYNEQFF. The DNA of the CDR3 is TGTGCCAGCAGCCTAGACAGGGGTTCTTACAATGAGCAGTTCTTC.

The chain couples TRBV9 to TRBJ2-1, with D possibly TRBD2 on 7 matching bases. CDR3 length: 16 residues. The ends were cut back, 4 bases at V and 6 bases at J, with 20 bases in the middle. The germline CDR1 and CDR2 sequences are SGDLS and YYNGEE. The CDR3 here is CASSPVGAGAANEQFF. CDR3 in DNA: TGTGCCAGCAGCCCCGTCGGCGCGGGGGCCGCCAATGAGCAGTTCTTC.

A note on this clone: One end of the junction fails to match germline, which may point to a read error. The chain is built from TRBV25-1 and TRBJ2-7; D call uncertain. The germline gives CDR1 MGHDK, CDR2 SYGVNS. The CDR3 is 11 residues long. CDR3 sequence reads: CASSEFYEKYF. CDR3 nucleotides: TGTGCCAGCAGTGAATTCTACGAGAAGTACTTC.

This chain links TRBV6-1 with TRBJ1-6; 8 positions match TRBD1. This CDR3 has 15 residues. The V segment lost 5 bases and the J segment 9 bases; nucleotides outside the gene matches: 9. Germline V gene sequence: CDR1 MNHNS, CDR2 SASEGT. The CDR3 loop is CASSTPTGGGSPLHF. The CDR3 DNA reads as TGTGCCAGCAGTACACCCACAGGGGGGGGTTCACCCCTCCACTTT.

The chain is built from TRBV30 and TRBJ1-2, with D possibly being TRBD1 (5 bases). The germline V gene encodes CDR1 GTSNPN and CDR2 SVGIG (reference sequence). There are 14 residues in the CDR3. V dropped 3 bases and J dropped 8 bases, with 19 bases sitting between them. The CDR3 sequence is CAWRVGVQSEGYTF. CDR3 DNA: TGTGCCTGGAGGGTGGGGGTGCAGTCTGAGGGCTACACCTTC.

The chain combines TRBV7-9 with TRBJ2-7; D possibly corresponds to TRBD1 (6 bases). Trimming cost V 7 bases and J 4 bases, with 17 bases left between them. The CDR3 is 14 amino acids. Germline V lookup: CDR1 SEHNR, CDR2 FQNEAQ (reference sequence). The CDR3 DNA follows: TGTGCCAGCACTTACAGTCAGGGGCCTTACGAGCAGTACTTC. Residues: CASTYSQGPYEQYF.

This chain links TRBV12-5 with TRBJ1-5; D perhaps matches TRBD1 (6 bases). Germline V gives CDR1 LGHNT, CDR2 FRNRAP. This CDR3 is built from 17 residues. V lost 5 bases and J 2 bases, leaving 19 bases between the germline ends. CDR3 nucleotide sequence: TGTGCTAGTGGTCAGAACAGGGTAGGTGGTGGCAATCAGCCCCAGCATTTT. Its translation is CASGQNRVGGGNQPQHF.

This clone was counted a single time. This chain connects TRBV18 to TRBJ1-1, with 7 bases matching TRBD1. Trimming cost V 2 bases and J 2 bases; bases outside gene matches: 8. CDR1 and CDR2 from the germline V gene are KGHSH and LQKENI. The CDR3 has 16 amino acids. The CDR3 sequence is CASSPLGGTVNTEAFF. The CDR3 bases are TGTGCCAGCTCACCATTAGGGGGCACCGTTAACACTGAAGCTTTCTTT.

The chain has TRBV2 and TRBJ1-5; TRBD1 matches 10 bases. Germline lookup yields CDR1 SNHLY and CDR2 FYNNEI. The V gene end was trimmed by 6 bases and the J gene end by 6 bases; junction bases not matched to a gene: 5. This CDR3 is 14 amino acids long. As DNA, the CDR3 is TGTGCCAGCAGCCGGGACAGGGGAATTCAGCCCCAGCATTTT. This codes for CASSRDRGIQPQHF.

V gene TRBV6-5 combines with J gene TRBJ1-1, with D uncertain. The V gene's germline CDR1 is MNHEY and CDR2 SVGAGI. Between the trimmed V and J ends, which lost 2 bases and 1 base, there was a span of 5 bases. The CDR3 extends over 13 amino acids. CDR3 bases: TGTGCCAGCAGTTACGGCGGGAACACTGAAGCTTTCTTT. Translated: CASSYGGNTEAFF.

In its sample, this clone was seen a few times. This chain connects TRBV19 to TRBJ1-4; D gene uncertain. Germline CDR1 LNHDA, CDR2 SQIVND (reference sequence). This CDR3 is built from 13 residues. Trimming cost V 8 bases and J 0 bases, with 7 bases left between them. The CDR3 DNA reads TGTGCCAGTTCCTTATCAACTAATGAAAAACTGTTTTTT. Protein: CASSLSTNEKLFF. Filled out from reference TRBV19 and TRBJ1-4, the complete variable domain reads DGGITQSPKYLFRKEGQNVTLSCEQNLNHDAMYWYRQDPGQGLRLIYYSQIVNDFQKGDIAEGYSVSREKKESFPLTVTSAQKNPTAFYLCASSLSTNEKLFFGSGTQLSVL.

V usage is TRBV9 and J usage is TRBJ2-2; 8 bases are a match to TRBD1. The CDR3 consists of 17 residues. The germline CDR1 and CDR2 sequences are SGDLS and YYNGEE. V was clipped by 1 base and J by 5 bases; unmatched bases: 10. CDR3 residues: CASSVNPGQGGTGELFF. The CDR3 bases are TGTGCCAGCAGCGTAAACCCAGGACAGGGAGGAACCGGGGAGCTGTTTTTT.

This clone has just one count. The CDR3 coding sequence is TGTGCCAGCAGCTTAGGACCGTCCCATGGCACAGATACGCAGTATTTT. Its protein is CASSLGPSHGTDTQYF. This chain joins TRBV7-2 and TRBJ2-3; D is ambiguous. Germline V CDR1 and CDR2: SGHTA, FQGNSA. V lost 1 base and J lost 1, with 12 bases in between. The CDR3 runs 16 residues.

This clone was recorded once. The chain uses TRBV7-8 and TRBJ2-3; D may be TRBD2 (6 bases). This CDR3 has 17 residues. CDR1 and CDR2 (germline): SGHVS, FQNEAQ. With 5 bases removed from V and 2 bases from J, the gap between germline ends came to 20 bases. In nucleotides, the CDR3 is TGTGCCAGCAGCCCGTACTTAACTCGGGGGAACACAGATACGCAGTATTTT. Protein product: CASSPYLTRGNTDTQYF.

V and J are TRBV4-2 and TRBJ1-2, with D perhaps matching TRBD1 (5 bases). There are 14 residues in the CDR3. Germline V gene sequence: CDR1 LGHNA, CDR2 YNFKEQ. V gave up 4 bases and J gave up 5 bases, with 14 bases separating them. The CDR3 is CASSPGETRYGYTF. DNA of the CDR3: TGTGCCAGCAGCCCGGGGGAAACTCGGTATGGCTACACCTTC.

The chain joins TRBV7-2 to TRBJ2-3, with TRBD2 matching 11 bases. Germline values: CDR1 SGHTA, CDR2 FQGNSA. J was trimmed by 8 bases and V by 5 bases; bases with no gene match: 18. This CDR3 is built from 18 residues. The CDR3 DNA reads TGTGCCAGCAGCCTCAACCCCCAAGGGACTAGCGGTATAGGTACGCAGTATTTT. It translates to CASSLNPQGTSGIGTQYF.

The CDR3 DNA reads TGTGCCTGGAGTGTACTCTGGGATCAGCCCCAGCATTTT. Protein: CAWSVLWDQPQHF. This chain links TRBV30 with TRBJ1-5, with no clear D. The CDR3 consists of 13 residues. With 0 bases removed from V and 5 bases from J, the gap between germline ends came to 8 bases. Germline CDR1 GTSNPN, CDR2 SVGIG (reference sequence).

This clone was recorded a few times. V gene TRBV2 combines with J gene TRBJ2-7, with a tentative D call TRBD1 (6 bases). Germline V gene sequence: CDR1 SNHLY, CDR2 FYNNEI. V dropped 2 bases and J dropped 2 bases, with 13 bases sitting between them. The CDR3 is made up of 15 amino acids. The CDR3 coding sequence is TGTGCCAGCAGTGAAAGACAGGCGAGAACCTACGAGCAGTACTTC. This gives the protein CASSERQARTYEQYF.

The rearrangement links TRBV28 to TRBJ1-6; D is possibly TRBD1 (5 bases). Between the trimmed V and J ends, which lost 8 bases and 10 bases, there was a span of 12 bases. Germline V CDR1 and CDR2: MDHEN, SYDVKM. The CDR3 runs to 12 residues. The CDR3 protein is CASWGRDSPLHF. The DNA of the CDR3 is TGTGCCAGCTGGGGCAGGGACTCACCCCTCCACTTT.

V usage is TRBV4-3 and J usage is TRBJ1-5; D unresolved. This CDR3 region has 15 residues. V was pared by 1 base and J by 2 bases, with 9 bases between. Germline CDR1 is LGHNA and CDR2 is YSLEER. CDR3 DNA sequence: TGCGCCAGCAGCCAAGTCTTGAGCGGCAATCAGCCCCAGCATTTT. It specifies CASSQVLSGNQPQHF.

CDR3 sequence: CASSLAGTNYGYTF. The CDR3 nucleotides are TGCGCCAGCAGCTTGGCCGGGACAAACTATGGCTACACCTTC. The gene calls are TRBV5-1 and TRBJ1-2; D might be TRBD1 (6 bases). Germline V gene sequence: CDR1 SGHRS, CDR2 YFSETQ. The CDR3 is 14 amino acids. Trimming took off 0 bases at V and 2 bases at J, with 8 bases between the two ends.

This clone was counted a few times. The J gene is TRBJ1-1, the V gene TRBV6-4; the D is unclear. CDR1 and CDR2 (germline): MRHNA, SNTAGT. The ends were cut back, 4 bases at V and 0 bases at J, with 6 bases in the middle. This CDR3 has 13 amino acids. CDR3 sequence reads: CASSAQVNTEAFF. The CDR3 DNA reads TGTGCCAGCAGTGCTCAAGTGAACACTGAAGCTTTCTTT.

The V gene is TRBV28, the J gene TRBJ1-2, with a weak D call TRBD1 (6 bases). Germline lookup yields CDR1 MDHEN and CDR2 SYDVKM. This CDR3 has 11 residues. The ends were cut back, 7 bases at V and 10 bases at J, with 13 bases in the middle. CDR3 bases: TGTGCCAGCACCGCCAACAGGGTCTACACCTTC. Translated: CASTANRVYTF.

The rearrangement joins TRBV4-3 to TRBJ1-3; the D gene is possibly TRBD1 (5 bases). This CDR3 spans 16 amino acids. The V and J ends lost 6 bases and 1 base respectively, with 16 bases between them. Germline CDR1 LGHNA, CDR2 YSLEER. The DNA of the CDR3 is TGCGCCAGCAGTCGCACCTTCGGGGGGTCTGGAAACACCATATATTTT. Amino acids: CASSRTFGGSGNTIYF.

The CDR3 loop is CASSLVGDTKFYNEQFF. The DNA of the CDR3 is TGCGCCAGCAGCTTGGTGGGGGACACAAAGTTCTACAATGAGCAGTTCTTC. This sequence joins TRBV5-1 and TRBJ2-1, with D perhaps matching TRBD1 (6 bases). CDR3 length equals 17 residues. From germline, CDR1 is SGHRS and CDR2 YFSETQ. Between the trimmed V and J ends, which lost 0 bases and 3 bases, there was a span of 16 bases.

This clone has more than one count but fewer than ten. The chain is built from TRBV5-4 and TRBJ1-2; D may be TRBD1 (5 bases). CDR3 length equals 14 residues. Germline V gives CDR1 SGHNT, CDR2 YYREEE (reference sequence). The V and J ends lost 1 base and 2 bases respectively, with 9 bases between them. This CDR3 is CASSLLSGNYGYTF. Here the CDR3 DNA reads TGTGCCAGCAGCTTGCTATCAGGGAACTATGGCTACACCTTC.

V is TRBV15 and J is TRBJ1-5; D unclear. The V end lost 1 base, the J end lost 5 bases, and 6 bases lay between the germline ends. Germline assignment: CDR1 LNHNV and CDR2 YYDKDF (reference sequence). The length of the CDR3 is 13 residues. The CDR3: CATSRGSYQPQHF. The CDR3 DNA reads TGTGCCACCAGCAGAGGCTCATATCAGCCCCAGCATTTT.